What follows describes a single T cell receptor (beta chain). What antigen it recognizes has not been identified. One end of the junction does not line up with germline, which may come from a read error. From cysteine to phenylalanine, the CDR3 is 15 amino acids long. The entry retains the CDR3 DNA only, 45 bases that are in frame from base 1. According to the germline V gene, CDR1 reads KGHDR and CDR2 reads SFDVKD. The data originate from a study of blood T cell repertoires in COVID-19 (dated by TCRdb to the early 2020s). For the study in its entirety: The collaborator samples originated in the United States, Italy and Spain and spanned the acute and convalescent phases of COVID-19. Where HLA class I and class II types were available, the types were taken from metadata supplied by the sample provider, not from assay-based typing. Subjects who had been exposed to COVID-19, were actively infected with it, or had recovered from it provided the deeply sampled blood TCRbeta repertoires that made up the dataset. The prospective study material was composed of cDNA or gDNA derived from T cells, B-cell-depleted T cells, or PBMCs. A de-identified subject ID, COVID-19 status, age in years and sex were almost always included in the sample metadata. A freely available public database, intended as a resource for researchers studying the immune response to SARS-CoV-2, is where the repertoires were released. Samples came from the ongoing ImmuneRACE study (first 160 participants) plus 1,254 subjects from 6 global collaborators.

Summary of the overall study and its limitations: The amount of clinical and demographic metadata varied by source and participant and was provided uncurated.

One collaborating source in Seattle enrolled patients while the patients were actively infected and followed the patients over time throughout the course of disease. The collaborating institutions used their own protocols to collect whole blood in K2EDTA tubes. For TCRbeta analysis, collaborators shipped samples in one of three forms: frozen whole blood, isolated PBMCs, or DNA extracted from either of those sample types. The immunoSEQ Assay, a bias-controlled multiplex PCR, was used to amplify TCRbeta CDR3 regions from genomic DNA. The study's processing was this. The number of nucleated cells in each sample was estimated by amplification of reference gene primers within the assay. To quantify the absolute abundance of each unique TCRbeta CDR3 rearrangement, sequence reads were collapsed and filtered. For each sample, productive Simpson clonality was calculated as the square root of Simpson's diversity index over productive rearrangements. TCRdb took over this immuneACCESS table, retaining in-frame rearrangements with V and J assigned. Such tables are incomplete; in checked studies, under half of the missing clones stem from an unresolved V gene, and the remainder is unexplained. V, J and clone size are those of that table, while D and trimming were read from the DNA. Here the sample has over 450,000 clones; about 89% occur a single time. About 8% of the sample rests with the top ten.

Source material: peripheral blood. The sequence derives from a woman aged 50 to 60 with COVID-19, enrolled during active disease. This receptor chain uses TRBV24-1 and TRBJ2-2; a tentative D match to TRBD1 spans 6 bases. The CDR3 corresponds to CATSDLTGNSGELFF. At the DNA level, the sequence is TGTGCCACCAGTGATTTGACAGGGAACAGCGGGGAGCTGTTTTTT.